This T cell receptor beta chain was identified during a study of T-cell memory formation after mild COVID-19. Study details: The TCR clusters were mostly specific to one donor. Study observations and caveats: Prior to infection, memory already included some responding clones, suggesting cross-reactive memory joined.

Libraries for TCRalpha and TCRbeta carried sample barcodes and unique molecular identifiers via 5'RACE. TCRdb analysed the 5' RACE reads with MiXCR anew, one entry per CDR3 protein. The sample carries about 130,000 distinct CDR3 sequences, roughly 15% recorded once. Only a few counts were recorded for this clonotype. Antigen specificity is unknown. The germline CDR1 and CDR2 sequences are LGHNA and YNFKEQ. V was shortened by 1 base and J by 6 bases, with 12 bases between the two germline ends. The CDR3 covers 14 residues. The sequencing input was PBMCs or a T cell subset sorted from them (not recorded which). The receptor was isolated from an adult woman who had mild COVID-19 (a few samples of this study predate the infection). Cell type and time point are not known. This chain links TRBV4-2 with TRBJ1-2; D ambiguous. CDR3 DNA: TGTGCCAGCAGCCAAGGGGTACTAGTAGATGGCTACACCTTC. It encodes CASSQGVLVDGYTF.